This TCR beta chain was sequenced during a study of T cell responses to AZD1222 COVID-19 vaccine. The CDR3 contains 15 residues. Assay used: immunoSEQ multiplex PCR; TCRdb lists only in-frame clones, some missing. The table has tens of thousands of clones, under 95% seen once; the top ten hold around 5.2%. The sequence came from an adult in good health. This chain connects TRBV21-1 to TRBJ1-6; the table's D call, TRBD1, was not checked against the DNA. TRBV21-1 has pseudogene status. The sample in question was peripheral blood, obtained on day 0 of MenACWY control vaccination. The CDR3 sequence is CASSPWGQGDSPLHF. The CDR3 bases are TGTGCCAGCAGCCCATGGGGACAGGGAGACTCACCCCTCCACTTT.